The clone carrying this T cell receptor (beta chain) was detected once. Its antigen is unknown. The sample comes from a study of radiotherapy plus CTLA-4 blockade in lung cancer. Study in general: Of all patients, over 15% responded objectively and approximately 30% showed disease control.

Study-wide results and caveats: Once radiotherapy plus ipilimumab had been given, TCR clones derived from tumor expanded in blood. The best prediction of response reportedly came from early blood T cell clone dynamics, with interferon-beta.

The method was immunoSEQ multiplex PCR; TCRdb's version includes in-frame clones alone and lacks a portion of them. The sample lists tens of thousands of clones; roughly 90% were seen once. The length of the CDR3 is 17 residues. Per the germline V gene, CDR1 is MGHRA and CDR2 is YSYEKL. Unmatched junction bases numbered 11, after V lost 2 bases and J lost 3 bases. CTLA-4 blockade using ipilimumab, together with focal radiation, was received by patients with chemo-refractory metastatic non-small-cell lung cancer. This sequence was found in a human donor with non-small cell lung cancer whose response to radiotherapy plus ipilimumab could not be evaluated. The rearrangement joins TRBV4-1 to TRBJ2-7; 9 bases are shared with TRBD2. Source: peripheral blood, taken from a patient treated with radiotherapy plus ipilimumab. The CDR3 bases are TGCGCCAGCAGCCAACCCCCCGGGACTAGCACAATCTACGAGCAGTACTTC. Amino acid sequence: CASSQPPGTSTIYEQYF.